A selection of T cell receptor beta chains follows, all from one sample in a study of shared clonotypes between healthy human individuals. Using immunoSEQ multiplex PCR, the repertoire was profiled, and TCRdb retains in-frame clones only, with some absent. The sample lists 2 million to 2.5 million clones, 92% occurring once. The sequenced sample was naive CD4+ T cells from PBMCs. These receptors came from a young man in good health. Some clones in this sample may be carry-over from other donors' samples. Both conserved end residues are part of each CDR3. The D gene is left open where the match is weak. Only some rows state a clone size, as once, few, many or a class for expanded clones.

v_gene	j_gene	abundance	d_gene	CDR3nt	CDR3aa
TRBV7-9	TRBJ2-2	.	TRBD2	TGTGCCAGCAGCTTGGGGCGGGAGTCAACCGGGGAGCTGTTTTTT	CASSLGRESTGELFF
TRBV5-4	TRBJ1-1	.	.	TGTGCCAGCAGCCGAGCCGACAGGAACACTGAAGCTTTCTTT	CASSRADRNTEAFF
TRBV6-6	TRBJ1-5	.	.	TGTGCCAGCAGTCCCCGCCCTTATAGCAATCAGCCCCAGCATTTT	CASSPRPYSNQPQHF
TRBV19	TRBJ2-1	.	TRBD1	TGTGCCAGTAGCCGGACAGGGGGCGTGCGGAATGAGCAGTTCTTC	CASSRTGGVRNEQFF
TRBV28	TRBJ1-2	.	.	TGTGCCAGCAGTTCAGGAGCGAACTATGGCTACACCTTC	CASSSGANYGYTF
TRBV5-1	TRBJ2-1	.	.	TGCGCCAGCAGCTTGGTTCGGGGGAACATTGGAAATGAGCAGTTCTTC	CASSLVRGNIGNEQFF
TRBV9	TRBJ2-3	.	.	TGTGCCAGCAGCGTAGCGAGCGGAGGGGCGGGGACAGATACGCAGTATTTT	CASSVASGGAGTDTQYF
TRBV5-1	TRBJ2-7	.	TRBD1	TGCGCCAGCAGCTTGGGGGACAGGGTATACGAGCAGTACTTC	CASSLGDRVYEQYF
TRBV28	TRBJ1-2	.	TRBD1	TGTGCCAGCAGTTTAGCACAGGGGACCTATGGCTACACCTTC	CASSLAQGTYGYTF
TRBV5-8	TRBJ2-2	.	.	TGTGCCAGCAGCTTGATTGCCGGGGAGCTGTTTTTT	CASSLIAGELFF
TRBV6-1	TRBJ1-2	.	TRBD1	TGTGCCAGCAGTGCCGGGACAGGGAATGGCTACACCTTC	CASSAGTGNGYTF
TRBV4-2	TRBJ2-2	.	TRBD2	TGTGCCAGCGGGGGTCTAGCGGGCCTGGGGGCCGGGGAGCTGTTTTTT	CASGGLAGLGAGELFF
TRBV7-7	TRBJ2-3	.	TRBD1	TGTGCCAGCAGCCCCGGACAGGGTGGGGATACGCAGTATTTT	CASSPGQGGDTQYF
TRBV28	TRBJ1-2	.	TRBD1	TGTGCCAGCAGGGACAGGGCTAACTATGGCTACACCTTC	CASRDRANYGYTF
TRBV27	TRBJ2-7	.	TRBD1	TGTGCCAGCAGACCCAGACAGGGAAGATCCTACGAGCAGTACTTC	CASRPRQGRSYEQYF
TRBV28	TRBJ1-5	.	TRBD1	TGTGCCGGGGGGACAGGGGGCGCAGGCAATCAGCCCCAGCATTTT	CAGGTGGAGNQPQHF
TRBV5-1	TRBJ2-2	.	.	TGCGCCAGCAGCCGGGACCCTAGCACCGGGGAGCTGTTTTTT	CASSRDPSTGELFF
TRBV7-3	TRBJ1-3	.	.	TGTGCCAGCAGCTTTGGGGGCTCTGGAAACACCATATATTTT	CASSFGGSGNTIYF
TRBV5-1	TRBJ2-1	.	TRBD2	TGCGCCAGCAGCACCGGGACTAGCGGAGTCTACAATGAGCAGTTCTTC	CASSTGTSGVYNEQFF
TRBV18	TRBJ1-1	.	.	TGTGCCAGCTCACCACGCAGCACTGAAGCTTTCTTT	CASSPRSTEAFF
TRBV21-1	TRBJ2-4	.	.	TGTGCCAGCACGTTCTGCCGAGAAAACATTCAGTACTTC	CASTFCRENIQYF
TRBV28	TRBJ2-2	.	.	TGTGCCAGCAGTTTACCCCACGGGACCATAACCGGGGAGCTGTTTTTT	CASSLPHGTITGELFF
TRBV30	TRBJ2-3	.	TRBD2	TGTGCCTGGCGACTAGCGGGAGGGCCAGATACGCAGTATTTT	CAWRLAGGPDTQYF
TRBV6-6	TRBJ1-2	.	TRBD1	TGTGCCAGCAGTTACTCGTGGGACAGGGAGCTGGATGGCTACACCTTC	CASSYSWDRELDGYTF
TRBV21-1	TRBJ2-7	once	.	TGTGCCAGCCAAGATATAGGGGACGAGCAGTACTTC	CASQDIGDEQYF
TRBV5-6	TRBJ1-1	.	.	TGTGCCAGCAGCTGGGATCAGAACACTGAAGCTTTCTTT	CASSWDQNTEAFF
TRBV30	TRBJ1-1	.	TRBD1	TGTGCCTGGAGTGGACAGGGGCGGACTGAAGCTTTCTTT	CAWSGQGRTEAFF
TRBV28	TRBJ2-7	once	.	TGTGCCAGCAGCCCCCCGGGGCCTTCCTACGAGCAGTACTTC	CASSPPGPSYEQYF
TRBV6-5	TRBJ1-1	.	.	TGTGCCAGCAGTTACTTAGGGGTGGGCACTGAAGCTTTCTTT	CASSYLGVGTEAFF
TRBV19	TRBJ2-5	.	.	TGTGCCAGTAGTATGGGGATGGGGCTGGAGACCCAGTACTTC	CASSMGMGLETQYF
TRBV19	TRBJ2-5	.	.	TGTGCCAGTAGTATACGCCAGGGCGGACAGACCCAGTACTTC	CASSIRQGGQTQYF
TRBV7-9	TRBJ2-5	.	.	TGTGCCAGCAGCCAAACCGGGACACCTCTCCGGAGGGAGACCCAGTACTTC	CASSQTGTPLRRETQYF
TRBV6-1	TRBJ1-1	.	.	TGTGCCAGCAGTGAAGCGCTGGGTTCGACTTTCTTT	CASSEALGSTFF
TRBV5-1	TRBJ1-2	.	.	TGCGCCAGCAGCTTGTTTCCCGGGGGCCATGGCTACACCTTC	CASSLFPGGHGYTF
TRBV28	TRBJ1-2	.	TRBD1	TGTGCCAGCAGTTTAGGACTCCGGACAGGGGCCTCTCCGGAGGGCTACACCTTC	CASSLGLRTGASPEGYTF
TRBV6-5	TRBJ2-7	.	TRBD2	TGTGCCAGCAGTTACAGTCGGGGGGGAGGAACCTACGAGCAGTACTTC	CASSYSRGGGTYEQYF
TRBV16	TRBJ2-6	.	.	TGTGCCAGCAGCCAATTCGGGAGCTCTGGGGCCAACGTCCTGACTTTC	CASSQFGSSGANVLTF
TRBV18	TRBJ2-5	.	TRBD2	TGTGCCAGCTCACCACCGGGACTAGCAGGAGAGACCCAGTACTTC	CASSPPGLAGETQYF
TRBV5-4	TRBJ2-1	.	.	TGTGCCAGCAGCCCCGGTGGGCAGGTAAAAGTGACGGAGCAGTTCTTC	CASSPGGQVKVTEQFF
TRBV7-2	TRBJ1-3	.	.	TGTGCCAGCAGCTTAGTCGGGGGGCGTCTTGGAAACACCATATATTTT	CASSLVGGRLGNTIYF
TRBV9	TRBJ2-6	.	TRBD2	TGTGCCAGCAGCGTAGTGCCGCTAGCGGGAGGGTCTCGTGGGGCCAACGTCCTGACTTTC	CASSVVPLAGGSRGANVLTF
TRBV7-6	TRBJ2-1	.	TRBD2	TGTGCCAGCCTCCCCCGGCGGGAGGGATTCAATGAGCAGTTCTTC	CASLPRREGFNEQFF
TRBV10-3	TRBJ1-5	.	.	TGTGCCATCAGTGGGAATGGCCCCAATCAGCCCCAGCATTTT	CAISGNGPNQPQHF
TRBV18	TRBJ1-2	.	.	TGTGCCAGCTCAGAAGGACAGCCTGACTATGGCTACACCTTC	CASSEGQPDYGYTF
TRBV28	TRBJ2-7	.	.	TGTGCCAGCAGTGTATCGACAGGTAGGGGGGCAGTCTACGAGCAGTACTTC	CASSVSTGRGAVYEQYF
TRBV7-2	TRBJ1-2	.	.	TGTGCCAGCAGCTTAAATGGGGGGCTTAATGGCTACACCTTC	CASSLNGGLNGYTF
TRBV2	TRBJ2-2	.	.	TGTGCCAGCAGTGAAGGGGCCGGGGAGCTGTTTTTT	CASSEGAGELFF
TRBV19	TRBJ2-1	.	.	TGTGCCAGTAGTATATATAGTCGGGGATTGGGTGAGCAGTTCTTC	CASSIYSRGLGEQFF
TRBV9	TRBJ2-2	.	TRBD1	TGTGTCAGCAGCGCAACAACTCTCATGTCAGGGGGCCGGGAGCTGTTTTTT	CVSSATTLMSGGRELFF
TRBV7-2	TRBJ2-7	.	TRBD2	TGTGCCAGCAACATAGTGGCTAGCGGGATCCCCTACGAGCAGTACTTC	CASNIVASGIPYEQYF
TRBV28	TRBJ2-1	.	TRBD2	TGTGCCAGCAGCTCCCCGGGGCTAGCGGTCGATGAGCAGTTCTTC	CASSSPGLAVDEQFF
TRBV28	TRBJ2-3	.	.	TGTGCCAGCAGTTTCCAAACCAGGGGGGGAGATACGCAGTATTTT	CASSFQTRGGDTQYF
TRBV27	TRBJ2-1	.	TRBD2	TGTGCCAGCAGTTCCCTAGCGGGAGGGCCCTCGGGAACCTACAATGAGCAGTTCTTC	CASSSLAGGPSGTYNEQFF
TRBV28	TRBJ1-2	.	TRBD1	TGTGCCAGCAGGCCGGACAGGGGGAATGGCTACACCTTC	CASRPDRGNGYTF
TRBV9	TRBJ2-2	.	.	TGTGCCAGCAGCCCACATGGGGCCGGGGAGCTGTTTTTT	CASSPHGAGELFF
TRBV7-2	TRBJ1-2	.	.	TGTGCCAGCAGCTTAGTCGCAGGCGACTATGGCTACACCTTC	CASSLVAGDYGYTF
TRBV7-9	TRBJ1-4	.	.	TGTGCCAGCAGCTTAGTTCCCAATGAAAAACTGTTTTTT	CASSLVPNEKLFF
TRBV4-1	TRBJ2-1	.	TRBD1	TGCGCCAGCAGCCATCGGACAGGGAGTAGCGTCAATGAGCAGTTCTTC	CASSHRTGSSVNEQFF
TRBV4-3	TRBJ1-2	.	.	TGCGCCAGCAGCCAAGATCTTGCAGGGGCCTATGGCTACACCTTC	CASSQDLAGAYGYTF